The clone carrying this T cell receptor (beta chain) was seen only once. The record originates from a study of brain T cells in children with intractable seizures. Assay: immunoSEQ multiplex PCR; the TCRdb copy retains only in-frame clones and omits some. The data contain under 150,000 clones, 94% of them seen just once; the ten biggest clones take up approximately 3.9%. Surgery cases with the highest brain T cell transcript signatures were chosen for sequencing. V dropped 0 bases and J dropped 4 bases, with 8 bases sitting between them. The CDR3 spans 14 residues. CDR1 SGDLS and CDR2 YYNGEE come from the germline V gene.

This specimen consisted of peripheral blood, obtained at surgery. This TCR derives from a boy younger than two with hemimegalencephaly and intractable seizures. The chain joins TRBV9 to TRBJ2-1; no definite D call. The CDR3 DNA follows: TGTGCCAGCAGCGTAGTCAACAATTACAATGAGCAGTTCTTC. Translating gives CASSVVNNYNEQFF.